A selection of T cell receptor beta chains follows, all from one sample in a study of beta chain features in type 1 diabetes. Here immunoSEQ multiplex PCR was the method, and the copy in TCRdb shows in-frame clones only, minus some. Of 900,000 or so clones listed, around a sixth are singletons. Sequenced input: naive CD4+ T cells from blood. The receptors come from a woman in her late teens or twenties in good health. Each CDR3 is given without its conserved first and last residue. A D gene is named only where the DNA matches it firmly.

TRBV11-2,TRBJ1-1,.,ASSLRGSTEAF
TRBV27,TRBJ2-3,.,ASTGAFGGTQY
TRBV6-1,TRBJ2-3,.,ASSEGGLQSTDTQY
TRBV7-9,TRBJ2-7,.,ASSLARLADEQY
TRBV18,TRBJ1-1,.,ASITTGNAEAF
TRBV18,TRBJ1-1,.,ASSPAGGYTEAF
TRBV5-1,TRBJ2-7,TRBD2,ASSNGLAGASEQY
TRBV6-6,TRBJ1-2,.,ASKGPEYGYT
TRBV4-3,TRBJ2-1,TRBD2,ASSQGPGLGYNEQF
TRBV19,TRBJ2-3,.,ASSIAGYPTQY
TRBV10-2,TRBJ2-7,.,ASSEGRSYEQY
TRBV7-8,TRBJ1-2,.,ASSFREFHYGYT
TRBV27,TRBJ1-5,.,ASSFRYLAGGRDQPQH
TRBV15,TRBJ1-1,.,ATSGGISSEAF
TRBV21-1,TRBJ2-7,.,ASTQLNLTGAHEQY
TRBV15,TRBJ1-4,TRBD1,ATSGRLGQGGEKLF
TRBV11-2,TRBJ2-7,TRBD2,ASSLEAGGYEQY
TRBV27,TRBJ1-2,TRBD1,ASRSSGQPLNYGYT
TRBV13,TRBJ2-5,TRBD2,ASSLTPGLAGVLGETQY
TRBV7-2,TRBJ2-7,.,ASSLDRGRGGYEQY
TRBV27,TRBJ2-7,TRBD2,ASSSRRLAEHPSYEQY
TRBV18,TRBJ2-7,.,ASSPPPLNEQY
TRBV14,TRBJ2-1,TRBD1,ASSPLGTGSTMKQF
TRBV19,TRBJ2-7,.,ASSLGQQTYEQY
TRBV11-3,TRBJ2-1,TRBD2,ASSKLAGGYNEQF
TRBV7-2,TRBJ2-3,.,ASSRDSTDTQY
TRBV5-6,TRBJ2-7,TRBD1,ASSQDRGYYEQY
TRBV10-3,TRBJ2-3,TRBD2,AIRAGGPDTQY
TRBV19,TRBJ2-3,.,ASSMGRAADTQY
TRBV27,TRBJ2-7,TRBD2,ASSFKAGDFPYEQY
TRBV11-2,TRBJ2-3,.,ASSLESVFTDTQY
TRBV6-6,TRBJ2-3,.,ASSMTRYSTDTQY
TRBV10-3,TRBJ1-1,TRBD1,AISNRGDEAF
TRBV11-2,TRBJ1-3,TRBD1,ASSHTGTGHTIY
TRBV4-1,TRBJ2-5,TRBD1,ASSQDWKGQKETQY
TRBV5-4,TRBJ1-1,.,ASRITGSRAEAF
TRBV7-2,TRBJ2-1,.,ASSFPGSRANEQF
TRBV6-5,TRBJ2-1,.,ASSYLGGNWNEQF
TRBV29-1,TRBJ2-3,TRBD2,SVKGLAGVVASTDTQY
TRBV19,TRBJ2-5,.,ASRQAGETQY
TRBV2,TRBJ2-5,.,ASSVRGAGTTETQY
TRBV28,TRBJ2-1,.,ASSSSGTSYNEQF
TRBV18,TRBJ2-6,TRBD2,ASSPRLARLSGANVLT
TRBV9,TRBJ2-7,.,ASGSLPGYEQY